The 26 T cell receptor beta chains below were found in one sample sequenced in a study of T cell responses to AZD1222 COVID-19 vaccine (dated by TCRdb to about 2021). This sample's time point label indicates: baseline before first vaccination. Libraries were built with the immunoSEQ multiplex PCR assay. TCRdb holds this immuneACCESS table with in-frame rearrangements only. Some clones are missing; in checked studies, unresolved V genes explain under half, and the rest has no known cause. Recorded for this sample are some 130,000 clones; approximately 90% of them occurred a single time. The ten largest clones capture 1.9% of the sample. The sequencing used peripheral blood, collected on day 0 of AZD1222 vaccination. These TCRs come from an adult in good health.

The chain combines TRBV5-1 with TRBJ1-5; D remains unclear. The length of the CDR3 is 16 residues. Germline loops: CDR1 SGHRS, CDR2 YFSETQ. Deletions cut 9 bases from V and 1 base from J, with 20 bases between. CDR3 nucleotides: TGCGCCACCCACCGACGGGCCGATGTGAGCAATCAGCCCCAGCATTTT. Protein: CATHRRADVSNQPQHF. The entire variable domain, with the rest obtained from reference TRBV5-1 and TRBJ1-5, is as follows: KAGVTQTPRYLIKTRGQQVTLSCSPISGHRSVSWYQQTPGQGLQFLFEYFSETQRNKGNFPGRFSGRQFSNSRSEMNVSTLELGDSALYLCATHRRADVSNQPQHFGDGTRLSIL.

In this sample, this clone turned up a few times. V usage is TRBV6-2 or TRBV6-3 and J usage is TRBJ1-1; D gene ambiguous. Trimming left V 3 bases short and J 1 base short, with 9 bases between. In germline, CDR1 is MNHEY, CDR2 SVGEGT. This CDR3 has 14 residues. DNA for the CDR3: TGTGCCAGCAGTTATATAACAGCGAACACTGAAGCTTTCTTT. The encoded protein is CASSYITANTEAFF.

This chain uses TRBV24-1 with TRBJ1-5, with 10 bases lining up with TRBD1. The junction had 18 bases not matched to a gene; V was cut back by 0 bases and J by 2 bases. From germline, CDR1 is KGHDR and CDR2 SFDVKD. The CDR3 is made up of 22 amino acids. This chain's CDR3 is CATSDLKGRDRGSNRGNQPQHF. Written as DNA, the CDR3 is TGTGCCACCAGTGATTTGAAGGGTCGGGACAGGGGATCCAATCGGGGCAATCAGCCCCAGCATTTT.

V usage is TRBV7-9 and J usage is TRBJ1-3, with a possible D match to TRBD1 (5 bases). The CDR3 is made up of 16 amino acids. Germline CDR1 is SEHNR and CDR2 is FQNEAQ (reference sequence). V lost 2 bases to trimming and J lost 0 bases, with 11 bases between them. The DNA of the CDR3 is TGTGCCAGCAGCTTAACCCCGGGGGGCTCTGGAAACACCATATATTTT. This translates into CASSLTPGGSGNTIYF.

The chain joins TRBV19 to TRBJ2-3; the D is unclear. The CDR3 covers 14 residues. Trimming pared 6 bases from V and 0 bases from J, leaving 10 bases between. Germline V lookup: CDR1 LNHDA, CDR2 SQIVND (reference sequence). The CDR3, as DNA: TGTGCCAGTAGCCAAGACCCTAGCACAGATACGCAGTATTTT. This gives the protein CASSQDPSTDTQYF.

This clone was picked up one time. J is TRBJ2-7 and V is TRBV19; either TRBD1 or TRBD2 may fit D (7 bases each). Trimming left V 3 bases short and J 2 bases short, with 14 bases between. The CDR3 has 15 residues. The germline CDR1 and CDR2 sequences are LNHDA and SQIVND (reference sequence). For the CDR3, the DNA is TGTGCCAGTAGTATCTCCAGGGGGGGAACCTACGAGCAGTACTTC. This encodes CASSISRGGTYEQYF.

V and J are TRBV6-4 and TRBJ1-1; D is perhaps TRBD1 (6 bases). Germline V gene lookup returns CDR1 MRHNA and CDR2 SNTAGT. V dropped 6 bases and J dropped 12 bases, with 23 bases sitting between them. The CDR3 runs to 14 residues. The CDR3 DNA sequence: TGTGCCAGCAGCCCTTCACAGGGCCCCACGAGGTCTTTCTTT. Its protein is CASSPSQGPTRSFF.

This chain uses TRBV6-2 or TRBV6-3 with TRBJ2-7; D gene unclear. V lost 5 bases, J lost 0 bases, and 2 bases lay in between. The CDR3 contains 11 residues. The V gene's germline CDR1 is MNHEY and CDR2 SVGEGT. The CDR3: CASSISYEQYF. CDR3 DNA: TGTGCCAGCAGTATCTCCTACGAGCAGTACTTC.

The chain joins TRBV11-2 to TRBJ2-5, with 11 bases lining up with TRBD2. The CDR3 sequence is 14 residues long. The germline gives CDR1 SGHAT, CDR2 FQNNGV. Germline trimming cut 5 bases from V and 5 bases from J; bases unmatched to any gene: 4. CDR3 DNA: TGTGCCAGCAGCCCGGCTAGCGGGAGGGAGACCCAGTACTTC. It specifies CASSPASGRETQYF.

This chain's CDR3 is CASSLIANYGYTF. CDR3 in DNA: TGTGCCAGCAGCTTAATAGCCAACTATGGCTACACCTTC. This chain connects TRBV5-4 to TRBJ1-2; no clear D gene. This CDR3 contains 13 residues. V was cut by 2 bases and J by 2 bases, with 7 bases left in between. The germline gives CDR1 SGHNT, CDR2 YYREEE (reference sequence).

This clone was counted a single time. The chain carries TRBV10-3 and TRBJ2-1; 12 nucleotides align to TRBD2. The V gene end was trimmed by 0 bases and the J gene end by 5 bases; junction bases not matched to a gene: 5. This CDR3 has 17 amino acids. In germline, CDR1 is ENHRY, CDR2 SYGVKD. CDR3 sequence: CAISESPGLAGNNEQFF. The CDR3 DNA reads TGTGCCATCAGTGAGTCTCCAGGACTAGCGGGAAACAATGAGCAGTTCTTC.

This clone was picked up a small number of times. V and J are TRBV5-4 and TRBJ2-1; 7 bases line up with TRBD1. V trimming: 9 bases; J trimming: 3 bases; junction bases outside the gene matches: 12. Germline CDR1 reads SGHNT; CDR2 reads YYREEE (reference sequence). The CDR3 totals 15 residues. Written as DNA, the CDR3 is TGTGCCACCAAAGAGGGACAGTCGGTCTACAATGAGCAGTTCTTC. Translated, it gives CATKEGQSVYNEQFF.

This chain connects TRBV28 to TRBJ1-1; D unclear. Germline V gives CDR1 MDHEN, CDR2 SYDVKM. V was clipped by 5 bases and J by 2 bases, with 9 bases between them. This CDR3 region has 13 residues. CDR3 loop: CASSPIRNTEAFF. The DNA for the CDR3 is TGTGCCAGCAGTCCAATCCGAAACACTGAAGCTTTCTTT.

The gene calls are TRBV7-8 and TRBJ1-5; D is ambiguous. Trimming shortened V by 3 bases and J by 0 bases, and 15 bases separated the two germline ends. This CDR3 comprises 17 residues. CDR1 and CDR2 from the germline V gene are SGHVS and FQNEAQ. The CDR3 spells CASSFRPQVDSNQPQHF. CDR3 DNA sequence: TGTGCCAGCAGCTTTCGACCCCAGGTTGATAGCAATCAGCCCCAGCATTTT.

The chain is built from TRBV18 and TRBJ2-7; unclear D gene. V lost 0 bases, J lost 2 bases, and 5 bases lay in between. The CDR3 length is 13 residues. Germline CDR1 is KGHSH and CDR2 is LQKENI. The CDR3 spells CASSPPNTYEQYF. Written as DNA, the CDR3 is TGTGCCAGCTCACCACCGAATACCTACGAGCAGTACTTC.

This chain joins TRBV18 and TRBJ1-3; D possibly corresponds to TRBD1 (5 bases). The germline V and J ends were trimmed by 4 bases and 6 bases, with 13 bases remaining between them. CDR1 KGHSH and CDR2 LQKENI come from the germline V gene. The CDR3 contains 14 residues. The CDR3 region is CASSRRQWENTIYF. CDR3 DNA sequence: TGTGCCAGCTCACGAAGACAGTGGGAAAACACCATATATTTT. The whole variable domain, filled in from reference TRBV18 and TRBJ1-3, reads NAGVMQNPRHLVRRRGQEARLRCSPMKGHSHVYWYRQLPEEGLKFMVYLQKENIIDESGMPKERFSAEFPKEGPSILRIQQVVRGDSAAYFCASSRRQWENTIYFGEGSWLTVV.

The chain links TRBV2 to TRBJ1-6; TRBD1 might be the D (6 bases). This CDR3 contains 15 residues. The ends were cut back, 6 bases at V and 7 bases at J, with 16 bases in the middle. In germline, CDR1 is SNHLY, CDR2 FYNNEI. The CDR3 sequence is CASRPRDTGNSPLHF. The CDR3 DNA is TGTGCCAGCAGACCCCGGGACACTGGGAATTCACCCCTCCACTTT.

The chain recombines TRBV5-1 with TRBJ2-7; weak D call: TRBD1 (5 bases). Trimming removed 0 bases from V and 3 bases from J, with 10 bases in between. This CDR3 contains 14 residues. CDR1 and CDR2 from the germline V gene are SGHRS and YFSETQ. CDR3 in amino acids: CASSLVRGVYEQYF. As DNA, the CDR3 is TGCGCCAGCAGCTTGGTTAGGGGCGTCTACGAGCAGTACTTC. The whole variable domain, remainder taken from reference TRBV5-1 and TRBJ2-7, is KAGVTQTPRYLIKTRGQQVTLSCSPISGHRSVSWYQQTPGQGLQFLFEYFSETQRNKGNFPGRFSGRQFSNSRSEMNVSTLELGDSALYLCASSLVRGVYEQYFGPGTRLTVT.

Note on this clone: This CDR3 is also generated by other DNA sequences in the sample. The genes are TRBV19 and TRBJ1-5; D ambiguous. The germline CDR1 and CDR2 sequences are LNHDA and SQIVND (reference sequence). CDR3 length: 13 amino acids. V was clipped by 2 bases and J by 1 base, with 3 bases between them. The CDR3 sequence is CASSISSNQPQHF. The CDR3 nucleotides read TGTGCCAGTAGTATAAGCAGCAATCAGCCCCAGCATTTT.

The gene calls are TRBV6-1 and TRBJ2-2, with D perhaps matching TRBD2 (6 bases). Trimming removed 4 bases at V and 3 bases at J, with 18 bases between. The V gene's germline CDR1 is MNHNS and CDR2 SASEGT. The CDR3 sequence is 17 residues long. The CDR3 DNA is TGTGCCAGCAGTGTTCTACCTTTATGGGAGGACACCGGGGAGCTGTTTTTT. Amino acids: CASSVLPLWEDTGELFF.

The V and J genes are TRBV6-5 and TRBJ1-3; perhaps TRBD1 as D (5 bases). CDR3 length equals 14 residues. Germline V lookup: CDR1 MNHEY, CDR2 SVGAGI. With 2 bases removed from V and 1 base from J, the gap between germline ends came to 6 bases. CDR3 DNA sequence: TGTGCCAGCAGTTACCCAGGGTCTGGAAACACCATATATTTT. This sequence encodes CASSYPGSGNTIYF.

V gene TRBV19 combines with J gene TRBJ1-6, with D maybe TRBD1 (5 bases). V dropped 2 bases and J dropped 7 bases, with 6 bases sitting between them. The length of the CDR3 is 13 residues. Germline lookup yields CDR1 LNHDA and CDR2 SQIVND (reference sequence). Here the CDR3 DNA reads TGTGCCAGTAGTATACAGGGCAATTCACCCCTCCACTTT. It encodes CASSIQGNSPLHF. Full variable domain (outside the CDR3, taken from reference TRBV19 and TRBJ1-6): DGGITQSPKYLFRKEGQNVTLSCEQNLNHDAMYWYRQDPGQGLRLIYYSQIVNDFQKGDIAEGYSVSREKKESFPLTVTSAQKNPTAFYLCASSIQGNSPLHFGNGTRLTVT.

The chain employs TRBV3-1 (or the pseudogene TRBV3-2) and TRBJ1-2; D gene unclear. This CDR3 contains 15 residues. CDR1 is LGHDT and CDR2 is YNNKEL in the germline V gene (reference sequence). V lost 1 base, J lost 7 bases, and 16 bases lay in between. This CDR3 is CASSQGSGVFFGYTF. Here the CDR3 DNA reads TGTGCCAGCAGCCAAGGAAGTGGGGTTTTTTTTGGCTACACCTTC.

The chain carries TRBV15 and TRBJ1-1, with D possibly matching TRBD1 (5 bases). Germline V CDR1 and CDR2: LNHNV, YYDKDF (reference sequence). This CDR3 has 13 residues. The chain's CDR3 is CATSGGADTEAFF. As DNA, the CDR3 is TGTGCTACCTCGGGAGGGGCGGACACTGAAGCTTTCTTT.

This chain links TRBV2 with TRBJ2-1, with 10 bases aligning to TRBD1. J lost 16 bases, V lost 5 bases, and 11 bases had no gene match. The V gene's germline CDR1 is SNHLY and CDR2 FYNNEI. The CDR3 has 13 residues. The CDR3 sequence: CASSRGGDRGQFF. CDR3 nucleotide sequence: TGTGCCAGCAGTCGCGGTGGAGACAGGGGGCAATTCTTC. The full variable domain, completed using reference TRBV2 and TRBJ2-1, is EPEVTQTPSHQVTQMGQEVILRCVPISNHLYFYWYRQILGQKVEFLVSFYNNEISEKSEIFDDQFSVERPDGSNFTLKIRSTKLEDSAMYFCASSRGGDRGQFFGPGTRLTVL.

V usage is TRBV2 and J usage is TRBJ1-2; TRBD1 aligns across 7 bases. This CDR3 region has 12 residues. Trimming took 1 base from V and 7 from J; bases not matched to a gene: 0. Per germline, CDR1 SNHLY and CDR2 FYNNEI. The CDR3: CASSEEGAGYTF. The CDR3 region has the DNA TGTGCCAGCAGTGAAGAGGGGGCTGGCTACACCTTC.